This T cell receptor (beta chain) was documented in a study of T-cell memory formation after mild COVID-19. As concerns this clonotype: Its antigen is unknown.

Germline V gene data show CDR1 as SGHTA and CDR2 as FQGNSA. V was pared by 5 bases and J by 3 bases, with 7 bases of the junction left unmatched. The CDR3 runs 16 residues. The study, taken as a whole, reports: In pre-infection memory, a portion of responding clones appeared, which suggested that cross-reactive memory joined.

The TCR alpha and TCR beta cDNA libraries, bearing sample barcodes and UMIs, were generated by 5'RACE using constant-segment primers. TCRdb itself ran the 5' RACE reads through MiXCR, one entry per CDR3 protein. The table lists about 140,000 distinct CDR3 sequences, more than 13% of them singletons. Sequenced sample: PBMCs or a T cell subset sorted from them (not recorded which). This sequence joins TRBV7-2 and TRBJ2-1, with 10 bases aligning to TRBD1. The TCR comes from an adult woman who had mild COVID-19 (a few samples of this study predate the infection). Cell type and time point are not known. The CDR3 spells CASSRGQGWVYNEQFF. Written as DNA, the CDR3 is TGTGCCAGCAGCCGGGGACAGGGGTGGGTCTACAATGAGCAGTTCTTC.